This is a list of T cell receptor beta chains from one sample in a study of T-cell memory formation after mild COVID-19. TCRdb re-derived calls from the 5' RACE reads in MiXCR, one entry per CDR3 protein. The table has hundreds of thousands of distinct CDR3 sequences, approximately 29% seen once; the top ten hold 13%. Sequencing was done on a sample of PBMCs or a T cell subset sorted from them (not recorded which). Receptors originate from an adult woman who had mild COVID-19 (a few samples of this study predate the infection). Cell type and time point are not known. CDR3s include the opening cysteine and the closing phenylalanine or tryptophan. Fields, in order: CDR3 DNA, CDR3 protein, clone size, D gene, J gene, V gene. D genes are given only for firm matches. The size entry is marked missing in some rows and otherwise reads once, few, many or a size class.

TGCGCCAGCAGCTGGACTCAAGATACGCAGTATTTT	CASSWTQDTQYF	few	-	TRBJ2-3	TRBV5-1
TGTGCCAGCAGTGCGACTAGCGGGGGAGCAGATACGCAGTATTTT	CASSATSGGADTQYF	-	TRBD2	TRBJ2-3	TRBV6-4
TGCGCCAGCAGCTTGGGGACTAGCGGGAGGGCCCTCGCAGATACGCAGTATTTT	CASSLGTSGRALADTQYF	-	TRBD2	TRBJ2-3	TRBV5-1
TGTGCCAGCAGTTTAGATGGTGGGACCTACAATGAGCAGTTCTTC	CASSLDGGTYNEQFF	-	-	TRBJ2-1	TRBV12-3/TRBV12-4
TGTGCCAGCAGCCGGGGACAGTCGAATGAAAAACTGTTTTTT	CASSRGQSNEKLFF	few	TRBD1	TRBJ1-4	TRBV3-1
TGTGCCAGCAGCCCATGGGTGGATGAGCAGTTCTTC	CASSPWVDEQFF	few	-	TRBJ2-1	TRBV5-5
TGCAGTGCTGCCGGGACAGGCTACGAGCAGTACTTC	CSAAGTGYEQYF	few	TRBD1	TRBJ2-7	TRBV20-1
TGTGCCAGCAGATCGGGCCGTTACGAGCAGTACTTC	CASRSGRYEQYF	few	-	TRBJ2-7	TRBV5-6
TGTGCCAGCAGCTACGGGACGGGAGTCTACGAGCAGTACTTC	CASSYGTGVYEQYF	many	-	TRBJ2-7	TRBV7-6
TGTGCCACCAGCCCTTCCGCAGGGAACGGGGCGAATACGCAGTATTTT	CATSPSAGNGANTQYF	few	-	TRBJ2-3	TRBV24-1
TGTGCCAGCAGCCTAGACTGGGGGTACGGCGAGCAGTACTTC	CASSLDWGYGEQYF	few	-	TRBJ2-7	TRBV27
TGTGCCAGCAGCTTAGCCGGGACAGGGAATAATTCACCCCTCCACTTT	CASSLAGTGNNSPLHF	-	TRBD1	TRBJ1-6	TRBV7-3
TGTGCCAGCAGTGCGGACTCTTTCTACGAGCAGTACTTC	CASSADSFYEQYF	few	-	TRBJ2-7	TRBV6-1
TGTGCCAGCAGCTTAATCTACGAGCAGTACTTC	CASSLIYEQYF	many	-	TRBJ2-7	TRBV7-8
TGTGCCAGCAGTAAACTAGCGGGGGGGCCTGGCCAAGAGACCCAGTACTTC	CASSKLAGGPGQETQYF	few	TRBD2	TRBJ2-5	TRBV27
TGCGCCAGCAGTCACCCCACGACTAGCGGGTCTTACAATGAGCAGTTCTTC	CASSHPTTSGSYNEQFF	-	TRBD2	TRBJ2-1	TRBV5-1
TGTGCCAGCAGCTTAGACGGACACGGGCCGAGGGGCTACACCTTC	CASSLDGHGPRGYTF	few	-	TRBJ1-2	TRBV7-2
TGTGCCAGCTCACCAACTGCTGTACTAGCGTACTTC	CASSPTAVLAYF	-	-	TRBJ2-7	TRBV18
TGCAGTGCTAGGACAGCTAATGCCAATCAGCCCCAGCATTTT	CSARTANANQPQHF	-	-	TRBJ1-5	TRBV20-1
TGTGCCAGCAGCCAAATCGGGACTAGCGGTTACTTCGAGACCCAGTACTTC	CASSQIGTSGYFETQYF	-	TRBD2	TRBJ2-5	TRBV11-2
TGTGCCAGCAGCACTGGGACTAGCGGGGGAAAGTTTAATGAGCAGTTCTTC	CASSTGTSGGKFNEQFF	-	TRBD2	TRBJ2-1	TRBV9
TGTGCCACAGGGGGGTCGGACACTGAAGCTTTCTTT	CATGGSDTEAFF	-	TRBD1	TRBJ1-1	TRBV6-5
TGTGCCATCAGTGAACCGGGACTAGCGGGAAACAATGAGCAGTTCTTC	CAISEPGLAGNNEQFF	-	TRBD2	TRBJ2-1	TRBV10-3
TGCGCCAGCAGCTTGGGGTCAGTAGGGCCCTACGAGCAGTACTTC	CASSLGSVGPYEQYF	few	-	TRBJ2-7	TRBV5-1
TGTGCCAGCAGTGAGGGGGGCACCTCAGGGGAGACCCAGTACTTC	CASSEGGTSGETQYF	-	-	TRBJ2-5	TRBV25-1
TGTGCCTGGAGTGCAGCCTGGGATACGCAGTATTTT	CAWSAAWDTQYF	few	-	TRBJ2-3	TRBV30
TGTGCCAGCAGCACCGGACTGACAGGGGGCCGGACTGAAGCTTTCTTT	CASSTGLTGGRTEAFF	-	TRBD1	TRBJ1-1	TRBV7-2
TGTGCCAGCAGTGAAGCGAGGCTAGCGGGAGCCTACAATGAGCAGTTCTTC	CASSEARLAGAYNEQFF	-	TRBD2	TRBJ2-1	TRBV25-1
TGTGCCAGCAGCGCCAAGATGTTAGGACGGAACACTGAAGCTTTCTTT	CASSAKMLGRNTEAFF	-	-	TRBJ1-1	TRBV7-2
TGTGCCAGCAGCTTAGGGCCAGGGTTTGAAGCTTTCTTT	CASSLGPGFEAFF	-	-	TRBJ1-1	TRBV11-2
TGTGCCAGCAGCTCCCGGAGGAGTTCTAACTATGGCTACAACTTC	CASSSRRSSNYGYNF	-	-	TRBJ1-2	TRBV12-3/TRBV12-4
TGCGCCAGCAGCCTAACCCCCAGCGGGGGTTTGAATGAGCAGTTCTTC	CASSLTPSGGLNEQFF	-	TRBD2	TRBJ2-1	TRBV5-1
TGCGCCAGCGGTACAGGGCAGGGCTACACCTTC	CASGTGQGYTF	-	-	TRBJ1-2	TRBV5-1
TGCAGCGTTGAAAAGGCTGTAGGCGGATACGAGCAGTACTTC	CSVEKAVGGYEQYF	-	-	TRBJ2-7	TRBV29-1
TGTGCCAGCTCCCCTGACATTACTGATACGCAGTATTTT	CASSPDITDTQYF	few	-	TRBJ2-3	TRBV18
TGTGCCAGCAGCCAAGATGGCGCGAACACCGGGGAGCTGTTTTTT	CASSQDGANTGELFF	few	-	TRBJ2-2	TRBV3-1
TGCAGCTCCTGGGGAGGCGGGGTATACAATGAGCAGTTCTTC	CSSWGGGVYNEQFF	few	-	TRBJ2-1	TRBV29-1